This T cell receptor beta chain was profiled in a study of cytotoxic CD8 clonotypes in ibrutinib-treated CLL. For the study at large: After a median of about 70 months, about 14 patients stayed remitted and approximately twelve progressed; responses had been partial in 24 and complete in 2. There were, on average, around 260,000 productive templates and tens of thousands of productive rearrangements per sample. After treatment lasting a median about twelve months, range 6 to 36, response samples were collected.

A 1 in 200,000 to 1 in 1 million T cell depth was the sequencing target. The data were produced by immunoSEQ multiplex PCR, yet TCRdb's version contains in-frame clones alone and is incomplete. The sample consists of around 200,000 clones, just over 70% of them appearing once. Germline V lookup: CDR1 SGHDT, CDR2 YYEEEE. J lost 3 bases, V lost 4 bases, and 7 bases had no gene match. The CDR3 runs 14 residues. J is TRBJ2-7 and V is TRBV5-6; TRBD1 matches 7 bases. The sequencing here drew on PBMCs, taken after 12 months of ibrutinib treatment. This sequence was found in a human donor with chronic lymphocytic leukemia. The CDR3 DNA follows: TGTGCCAGCAGCAGGACAGGATCACTCTACGAGCAGTACTTC. The encoded protein is CASSRTGSLYEQYF.